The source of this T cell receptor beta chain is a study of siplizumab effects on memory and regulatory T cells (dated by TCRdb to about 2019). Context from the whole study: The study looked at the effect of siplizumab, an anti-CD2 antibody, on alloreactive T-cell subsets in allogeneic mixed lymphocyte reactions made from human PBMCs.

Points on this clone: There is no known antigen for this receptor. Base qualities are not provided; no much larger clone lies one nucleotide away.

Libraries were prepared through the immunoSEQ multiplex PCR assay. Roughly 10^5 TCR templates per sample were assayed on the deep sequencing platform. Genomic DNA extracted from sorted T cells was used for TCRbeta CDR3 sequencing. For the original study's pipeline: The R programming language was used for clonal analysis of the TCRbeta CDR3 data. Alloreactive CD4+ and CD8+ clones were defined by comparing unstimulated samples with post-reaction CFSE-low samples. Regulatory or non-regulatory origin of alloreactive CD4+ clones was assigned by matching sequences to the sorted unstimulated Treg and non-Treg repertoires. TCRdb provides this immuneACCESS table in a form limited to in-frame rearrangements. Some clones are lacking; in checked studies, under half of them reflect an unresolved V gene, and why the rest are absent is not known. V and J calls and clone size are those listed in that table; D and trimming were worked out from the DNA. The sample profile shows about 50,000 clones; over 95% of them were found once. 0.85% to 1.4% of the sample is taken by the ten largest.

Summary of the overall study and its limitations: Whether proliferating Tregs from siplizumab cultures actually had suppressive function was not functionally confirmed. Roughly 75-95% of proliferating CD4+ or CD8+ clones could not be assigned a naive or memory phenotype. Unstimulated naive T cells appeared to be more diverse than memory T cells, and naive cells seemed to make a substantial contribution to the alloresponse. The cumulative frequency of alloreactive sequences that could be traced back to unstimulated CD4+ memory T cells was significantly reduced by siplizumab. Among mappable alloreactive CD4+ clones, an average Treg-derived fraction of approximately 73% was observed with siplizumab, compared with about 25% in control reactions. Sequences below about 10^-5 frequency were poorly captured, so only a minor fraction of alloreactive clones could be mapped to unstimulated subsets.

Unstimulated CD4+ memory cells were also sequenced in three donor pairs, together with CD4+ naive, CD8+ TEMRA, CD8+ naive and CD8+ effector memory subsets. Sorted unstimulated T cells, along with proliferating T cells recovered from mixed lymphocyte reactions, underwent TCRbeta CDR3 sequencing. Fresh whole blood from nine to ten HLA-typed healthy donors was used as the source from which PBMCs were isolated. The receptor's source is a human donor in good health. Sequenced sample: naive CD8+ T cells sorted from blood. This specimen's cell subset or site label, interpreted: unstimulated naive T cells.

The nucleotide sequence is given as TGTGCCACCGGGACGGATGGCTACACCTTC. It translates to CATGTDGYTF. The sequence links TRBV6-6 to TRBJ1-2; the best D guess is TRBD1, with 5 bases matching. The germline V gene (reference sequence) specifies MNHNY as CDR1 and SVGAGI as CDR2. Reading from cysteine to phenylalanine, the CDR3 counts 10 amino acids. The DNA shown is the 30-base CDR3, in frame from base 1. V drops 10 bases and J drops 6 bases, leaving 9 bases in between.